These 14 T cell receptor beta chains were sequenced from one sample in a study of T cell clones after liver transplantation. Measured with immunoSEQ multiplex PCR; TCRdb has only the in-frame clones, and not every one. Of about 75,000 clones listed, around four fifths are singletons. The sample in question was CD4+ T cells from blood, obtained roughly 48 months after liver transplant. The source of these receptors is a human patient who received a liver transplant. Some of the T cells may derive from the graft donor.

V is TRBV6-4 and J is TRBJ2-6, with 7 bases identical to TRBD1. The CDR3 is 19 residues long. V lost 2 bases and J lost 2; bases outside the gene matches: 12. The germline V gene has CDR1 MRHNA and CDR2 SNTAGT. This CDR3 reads CASSDAWGRGSPGANVLTF. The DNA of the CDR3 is TGTGCCAGCAGTGACGCCTGGGGCAGGGGGTCCCCTGGGGCCAACGTCCTGACTTTC.

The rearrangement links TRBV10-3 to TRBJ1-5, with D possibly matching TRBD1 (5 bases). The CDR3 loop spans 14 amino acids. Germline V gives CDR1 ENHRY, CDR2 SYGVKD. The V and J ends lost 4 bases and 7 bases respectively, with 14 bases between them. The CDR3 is CAISGGRAGQPQHF. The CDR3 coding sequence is TGTGCCATCAGTGGTGGCAGGGCAGGACAGCCCCAGCATTTT.

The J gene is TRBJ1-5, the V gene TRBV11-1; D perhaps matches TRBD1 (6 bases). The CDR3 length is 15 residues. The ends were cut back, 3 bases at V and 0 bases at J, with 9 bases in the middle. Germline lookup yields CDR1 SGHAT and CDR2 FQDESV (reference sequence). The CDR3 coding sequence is TGTGCCAGCAGCTTTCCCAGGGGTAGCAATCAGCCCCAGCATTTT. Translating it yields CASSFPRGSNQPQHF.

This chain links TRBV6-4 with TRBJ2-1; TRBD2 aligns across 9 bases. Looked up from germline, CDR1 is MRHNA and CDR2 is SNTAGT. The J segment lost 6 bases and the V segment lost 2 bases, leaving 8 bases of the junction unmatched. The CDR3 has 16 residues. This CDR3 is CASSDKSSGRGNEQFF. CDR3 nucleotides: TGTGCCAGCAGTGACAAGAGTAGCGGGAGAGGCAATGAGCAGTTCTTC.

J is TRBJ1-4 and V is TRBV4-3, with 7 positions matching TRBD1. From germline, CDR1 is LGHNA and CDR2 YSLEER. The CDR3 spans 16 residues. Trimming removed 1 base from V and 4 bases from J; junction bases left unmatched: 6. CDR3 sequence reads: CASSQGQGEGNEKLFF. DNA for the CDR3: TGCGCCAGCAGCCAAGGACAGGGAGAGGGTAATGAAAAACTGTTTTTT.

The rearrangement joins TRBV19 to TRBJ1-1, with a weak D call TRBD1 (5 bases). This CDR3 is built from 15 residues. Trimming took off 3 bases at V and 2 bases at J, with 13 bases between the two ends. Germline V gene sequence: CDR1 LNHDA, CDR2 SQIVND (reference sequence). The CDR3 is CASSIAGGRNTEAFF. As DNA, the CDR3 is TGTGCCAGTAGTATTGCTGGGGGAAGAAACACTGAAGCTTTCTTT.

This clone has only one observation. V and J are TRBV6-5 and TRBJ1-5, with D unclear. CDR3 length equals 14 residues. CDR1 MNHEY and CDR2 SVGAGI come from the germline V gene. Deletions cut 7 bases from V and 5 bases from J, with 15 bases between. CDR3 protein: CASTNRGYDQPQHF. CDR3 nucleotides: TGTGCCAGCACCAACCGTGGGTATGATCAGCCCCAGCATTTT.

CDR3 residues: CASSPEGANVLTF. Written as DNA, the CDR3 is TGTGCCAGCAGTCCTGAGGGGGCCAACGTCCTGACTTTC. This chain uses TRBV7-9 with TRBJ2-6; D not resolved. The germline V and J ends were trimmed by 6 bases and 4 bases, with 7 bases remaining between them. The CDR3 length is 13 residues. Looked up from germline, CDR1 is SEHNR and CDR2 is FQNEAQ (reference sequence).

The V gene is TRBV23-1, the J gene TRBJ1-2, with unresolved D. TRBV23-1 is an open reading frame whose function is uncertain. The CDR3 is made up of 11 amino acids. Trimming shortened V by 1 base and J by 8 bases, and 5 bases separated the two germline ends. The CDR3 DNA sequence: TGCGCCAGCAGTCAATACGTCGGCTACACCTTC. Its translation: CASSQYVGYTF.

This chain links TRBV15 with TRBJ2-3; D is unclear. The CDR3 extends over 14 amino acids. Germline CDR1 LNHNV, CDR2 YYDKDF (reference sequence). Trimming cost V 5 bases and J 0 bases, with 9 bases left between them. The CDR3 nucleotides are TGTGCCACCAGCCCGGCGGCTAGCACAGATACGCAGTATTTT. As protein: CATSPAASTDTQYF.

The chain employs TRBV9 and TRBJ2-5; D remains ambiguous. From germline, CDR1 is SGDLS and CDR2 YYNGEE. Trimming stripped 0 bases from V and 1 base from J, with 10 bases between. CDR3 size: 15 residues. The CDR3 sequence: CASSVGVSLQETQYF. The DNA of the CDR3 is TGTGCCAGCAGCGTAGGCGTGAGTCTCCAAGAGACCCAGTACTTC.

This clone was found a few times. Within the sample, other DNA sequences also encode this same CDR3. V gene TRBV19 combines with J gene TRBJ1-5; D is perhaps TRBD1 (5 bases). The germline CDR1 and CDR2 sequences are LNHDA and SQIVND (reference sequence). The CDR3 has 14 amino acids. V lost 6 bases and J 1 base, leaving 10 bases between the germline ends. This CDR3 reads CASRYRGSNQPQHF. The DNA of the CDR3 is TGTGCCAGTAGATATCGGGGGAGCAATCAGCCCCAGCATTTT.

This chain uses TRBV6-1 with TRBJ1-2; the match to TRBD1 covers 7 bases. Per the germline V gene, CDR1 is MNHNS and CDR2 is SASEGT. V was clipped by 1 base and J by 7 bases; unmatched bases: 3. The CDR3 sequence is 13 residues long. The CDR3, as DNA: TGTGCCAGCAGTGAAGGACAGGGAGGTGGCTACACCTTC. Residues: CASSEGQGGGYTF.

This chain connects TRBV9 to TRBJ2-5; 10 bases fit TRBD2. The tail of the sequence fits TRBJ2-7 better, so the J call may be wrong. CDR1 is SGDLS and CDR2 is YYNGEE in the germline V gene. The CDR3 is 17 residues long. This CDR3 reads CASSVGGLAGVSYEQYF. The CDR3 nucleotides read TGTGCCAGCAGCGTAGGAGGGCTAGCGGGGGTCTCCTACGAGCAGTACTTC.